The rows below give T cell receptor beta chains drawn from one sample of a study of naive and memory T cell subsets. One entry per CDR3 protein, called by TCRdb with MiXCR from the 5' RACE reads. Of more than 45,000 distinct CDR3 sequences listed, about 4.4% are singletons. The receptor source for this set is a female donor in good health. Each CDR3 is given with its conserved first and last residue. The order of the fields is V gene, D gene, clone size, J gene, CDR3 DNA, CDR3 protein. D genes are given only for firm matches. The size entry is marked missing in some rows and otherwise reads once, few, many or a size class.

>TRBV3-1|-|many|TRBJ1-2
TGTGCCAGCAGCCAAGCGGGTAGGAGTTATGGCTACACCTTC
CASSQAGRSYGYTF
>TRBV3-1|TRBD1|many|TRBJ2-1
TGTGCCAGCAGCCCAGGACAGGCCTCCTACAATGAGCAGTTCTTC
CASSPGQASYNEQFF
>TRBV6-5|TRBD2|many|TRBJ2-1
TGTGCCAGCAGTTACGGACATAGCGGGAGTCTCGATGAGCAGTTCTTC
CASSYGHSGSLDEQFF
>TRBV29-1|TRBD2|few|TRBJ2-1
TGCAGCGTCCAAGGACTAGCGGGAGGGACGGGGCAGTTCTTC
CSVQGLAGGTGQFF
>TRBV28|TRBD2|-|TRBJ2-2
TGTGCCAGCAGCCCCCGTGCTAGCGGGATGAGAACCGGGGAGCTGTTTTTT
CASSPRASGMRTGELFF
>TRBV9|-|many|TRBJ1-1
TGTGCCAGCAGCGTAGATTACAGGTACACTGAAGCTTTCTTT
CASSVDYRYTEAFF
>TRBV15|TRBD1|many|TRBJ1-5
TGTGCCACCAGCATTGGATTGGCCCGGGGGACAGGGGATCAGCCCCAGCATTTT
CATSIGLARGTGDQPQHF
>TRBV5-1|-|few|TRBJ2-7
TGCGCCAGCAGCCAGCGAAGAGGAGGGGTGGGGGAGCAGTACTTC
CASSQRRGGVGEQYF
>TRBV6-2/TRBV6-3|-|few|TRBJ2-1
TGTGCCAGCAGTTACTCGGTTGGGCAGGTCAGCGATGAGCAGTTCTTC
CASSYSVGQVSDEQFF
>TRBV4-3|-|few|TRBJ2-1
TGCGCCAGCAGCCAAACCATACATTCCGGGACCTACAATGAGCAGTTCTTC
CASSQTIHSGTYNEQFF
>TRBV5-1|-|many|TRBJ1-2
TGCGCCAGCAGCTTGGAAAAGGGACTGCGGGGCTACACCTTC
CASSLEKGLRGYTF
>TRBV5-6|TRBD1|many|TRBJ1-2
TGTGCCAGCAGCTTGGCCTCTCAGGGGGTCTATGGCTACACCTTC
CASSLASQGVYGYTF
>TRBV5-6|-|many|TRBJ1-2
TGTGCCAGCAGCTTGGGGCCAAACTATGGCTACACCTTC
CASSLGPNYGYTF
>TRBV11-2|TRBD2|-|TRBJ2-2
TGTGCCAGCAGCTGGCCCGGGCTAGCGGGGCCCAACACCGGGGAGCTGTTTTTT
CASSWPGLAGPNTGELFF
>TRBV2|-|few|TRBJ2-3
TGTGCCAGCAGTGAATGGCAGGGTGGAACAGATACGCAGTATTTT
CASSEWQGGTDTQYF
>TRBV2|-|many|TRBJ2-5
TGTGCCAGCAGTGGACAGGCCCTGGGGGAGACCCAGTACTTC
CASSGQALGETQYF
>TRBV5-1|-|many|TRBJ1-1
TGCGCCAGCAGCTACAAGGAGGGAAGTCTCGAGGCTTTCTTT
CASSYKEGSLEAFF
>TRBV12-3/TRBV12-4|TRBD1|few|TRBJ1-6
TGTGCCAGCAGTTCCTCCGGGACAGGTAATTCACCCCTCCACTTT
CASSSSGTGNSPLHF
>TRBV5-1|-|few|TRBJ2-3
TGCGCCAGCAGCAACCGGGACCTCGATACGCAGTATTTT
CASSNRDLDTQYF
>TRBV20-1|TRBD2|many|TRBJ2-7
TGCAGTGCACGACTAGCGGGAGTGAGGGAGCAGTACTTC
CSARLAGVREQYF
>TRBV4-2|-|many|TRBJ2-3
TGTGCCAGCAGCCAAGAGTTGGGCGGGAAGGATTATACGCAGTATTTT
CASSQELGGKDYTQYF
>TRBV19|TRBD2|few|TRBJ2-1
TGTGCCAGTAGTGCCACTAGCGGGGGCCCCTACAATGAGCAGTTCTTC
CASSATSGGPYNEQFF
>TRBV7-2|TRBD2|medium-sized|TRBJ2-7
TGTGCCAGCAGCCTGACTAGCGGGGGCTACGAGCAGTACTTC
CASSLTSGGYEQYF
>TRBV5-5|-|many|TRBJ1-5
TGTGCCAGCAGCTTGTCAGTAGGAAATCAGCCCCAGCATTTT
CASSLSVGNQPQHF
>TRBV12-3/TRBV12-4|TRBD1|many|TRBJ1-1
TGTGCCAGCAGTTTTTGGAGGGGGCATACTGAAGCTTTCTTT
CASSFWRGHTEAFF
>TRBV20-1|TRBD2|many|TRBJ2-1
TGCAGTGCCCCGGGGAGCGGGATAGCCAATGAGCAGTTCTTC
CSAPGSGIANEQFF
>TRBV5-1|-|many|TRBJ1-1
TGCGCCAGCAGCCGTTTAGACCTCCAAACGTCTGAAGCTTTCTTT
CASSRLDLQTSEAFF
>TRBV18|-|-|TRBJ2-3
TGTGCCAGCTCCCGTCCCGGAGCAGATACGCAGTATTTT
CASSRPGADTQYF
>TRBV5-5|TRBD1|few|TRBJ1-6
TGTGCCAGCAGCACCGACAGGGGGAATTCACCCCTCCACTTT
CASSTDRGNSPLHF
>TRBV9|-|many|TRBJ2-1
TGTGCCAGCAGCGTAGTTGGTACCGACAATGAGCAGTTCTTC
CASSVVGTDNEQFF
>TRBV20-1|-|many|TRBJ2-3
TGCAGTGCTAGACTGGCGAGTAGCACAGATACGCGGTATTTT
CSARLASSTDTRYF
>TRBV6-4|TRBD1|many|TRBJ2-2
TGTGCCAGCAGTGACGGGGACAGGGACACCGGGGAGCTGTTTTTT
CASSDGDRDTGELFF
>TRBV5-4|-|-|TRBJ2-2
TGTGCCAGCAGCTTGCGGAACACCGGGGAGCTGTTTTTT
CASSLRNTGELFF
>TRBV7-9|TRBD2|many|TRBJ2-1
TGTGCCAGCAGCCCCCTAGGCGGGAGGACCTACAATGAGCAGTTCTTC
CASSPLGGRTYNEQFF
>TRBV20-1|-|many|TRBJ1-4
TGCAGTGCTAGAGGTTTCGGGGGGGGCAATGAAAAACTGTTTTTT
CSARGFGGGNEKLFF
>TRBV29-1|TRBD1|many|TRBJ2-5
TGCAGCGTTAATCCGGGACAGGGCGGAGAGACCCAGTACTTC
CSVNPGQGGETQYF
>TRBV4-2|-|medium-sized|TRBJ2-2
TGTGCCAGCAGCCAAGAGGTCGACACCGGGGAGCTGTTTTTT
CASSQEVDTGELFF
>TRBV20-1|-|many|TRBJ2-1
TGCAGTGCTAGAGATCGGGCGGACCCATACAATGAGCAGTTCTTC
CSARDRADPYNEQFF
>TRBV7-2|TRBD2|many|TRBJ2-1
TGTGCCAGCAGCTCACCGTCTAGCGGGATGTACAATGAGCAGTTCTTC
CASSSPSSGMYNEQFF
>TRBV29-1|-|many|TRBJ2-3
TGCAGCGTTCCTAGCGCCCACACAGATACGCAGTATTTT
CSVPSAHTDTQYF
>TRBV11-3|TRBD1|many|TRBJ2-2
TGTGCCAGCAGCTCGGGACAGTACACCGGGGAGCTGTTTTTT
CASSSGQYTGELFF
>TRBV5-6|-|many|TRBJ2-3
TGTGCCAGCAGGGATGGGACCTATTGGCAACTCAGCACAGATACGCAGTATTTT
CASRDGTYWQLSTDTQYF
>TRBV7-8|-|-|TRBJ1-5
TGTGCCAGCAGCTTAGCGGGCAGGGGCAGGAGCAATCAGCCCCAGCATTTT
CASSLAGRGRSNQPQHF
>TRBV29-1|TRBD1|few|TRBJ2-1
TGCAGCGTGTATGAAGGGGGCTGGGACAATGAGCAGTTCTTC
CSVYEGGWDNEQFF
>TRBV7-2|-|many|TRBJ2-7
TGTGCCAGCAGCCCGAGGGCCCTGGGGGAGCAGTACTTC
CASSPRALGEQYF
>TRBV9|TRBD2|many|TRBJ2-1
TGTGCCAGCAGCGTCCCCCTACCGGGACTAGCGGAAAGCTCCTACAATGAGCAGTTCTTC
CASSVPLPGLAESSYNEQFF
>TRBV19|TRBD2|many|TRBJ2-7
TGTGCCAGTAGTATAACGCCTAGCGGGAGTTACGAGCAGTACTTC
CASSITPSGSYEQYF
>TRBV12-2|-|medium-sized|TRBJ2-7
TGTGCAAGTCGCGCCGCAAGGTACCCACTCTACGAGCAGTACTTC
CASRAARYPLYEQYF
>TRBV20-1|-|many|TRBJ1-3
TGCAGTGCTAGACCACCTCTCGACTCTGGAAACACCATATATTTT
CSARPPLDSGNTIYF